This T cell receptor (beta chain) was sequenced for a study of beta chain features in type 1 diabetes. Study conclusions and caveats: HLA effects on TCRB rearrangement stayed unresolved here. Compared to healthy donors, patients appeared to have naive, central memory and Treg TCRB repertoires that were more alike.

With regard to this clone: Its target is not known.

The investigators reverse transcribed all of the isolated RNA, so they sequenced expressed TCRB transcripts. Here immunoSEQ multiplex PCR was the method, and the copy in TCRdb shows in-frame clones only, minus some. Of under 400,000 clones detected, approximately 15% appear once; the ten largest clones hold about 6.7%. Per donor, one heparinised blood draw averaged around 0.12 L. The CDR3 is made up of 13 amino acids. Between the trimmed V and J ends, which lost 4 bases and 0 bases, there was a span of 6 bases. The germline gives CDR1 MNHEY, CDR2 SVGAGI. The chain links TRBV6-5 to TRBJ2-5; D not certain. Material: central memory CD4+ T cells from blood. The TCR sequence derives from a man aged 25-45 years in good health. The CDR3 sequence is CASSFRYQETQYF. DNA for the CDR3: TGTGCCAGCAGTTTCCGGTACCAAGAGACCCAGTACTTC.